These 23 T cell receptor beta chains were sequenced from one sample in a study of CD8+CD57+ T cells in acquired aplastic anemia. It was patients with CD8+CD57+ cell expansion by flow cytometry who were chosen for sequencing. Genomic DNA acted as the template from which TCR beta VDJ combination and CDR3 sequence profiling were carried out. TCRdb analysed the reads with MiXCR anew, one entry per CDR3 protein. The sample carries about 98,000 distinct CDR3 sequences, around 68% recorded once. The sample taken for sequencing was sorted CD4+, CD8+, or CD8+CD57+ T cells (not recorded which) from PBMCs. The receptor set was obtained from a human donor with aplastic anemia.

As concerns this clonotype: An end of the junction does not agree with germline; a read error may underlie this. This chain uses TRBV10-3 with TRBJ2-7; unclear D gene. CDR1 is ENHRY, CDR2 SYGVKD, per germline. CDR3 size: 13 residues. The CDR3 sequence is CASSLSEVYEQYF. The CDR3 nucleotides read TGTGCCAGCAGTTTGTCCGAGGTCTACGAGCAGTACTTC.

The chain combines TRBV10-2 with TRBJ2-7; unclear D gene. Trimming left V 5 bases short and J 3 bases short, with 5 bases between. The CDR3 loop spans 11 amino acids. Looked up from germline, CDR1 is WSHSY and CDR2 is SAAADI. CDR3 coding DNA: TGCGCCAGCAGTATTGGCTACGAGCAGTACTTC. Translating it yields CASSIGYEQYF.

The rearrangement links TRBV2 to TRBJ1-5; D gene uncertain. V dropped 5 bases and J dropped 4 bases, with 9 bases sitting between them. CDR3 length: 13 residues. Germline CDR1 and CDR2: SNHLY and FYNNEI. As DNA, the CDR3 is TGTGCCAGCAGTCCATCCACTAATCAGCCCCAGCATTTT. Translated, it gives CASSPSTNQPQHF.

V and J are TRBV10-1 and TRBJ2-2; maybe TRBD2 (5 bases). CDR1 is WNHNN, CDR2 SYGVQD, per germline (reference sequence). V dropped 2 bases and J dropped 3 bases, with 10 bases sitting between them. This CDR3 has 15 amino acids. The CDR3 sequence: CASSEGGLDTGELFF. CDR3 bases: TGCGCCAGCAGTGAGGGAGGTTTGGACACCGGGGAGCTGTTTTTT.

This chain connects TRBV29-1 to TRBJ1-5; unclear D gene. Trimming left V 5 bases short and J 0 bases short, with 11 bases between. The CDR3 covers 14 residues. The germline V gene has CDR1 SQVTM and CDR2 ANQGSEA. CDR3 residues: CSVTDGNSNQPQHF. The CDR3 DNA follows: TGCAGCGTTACCGACGGTAATAGCAATCAGCCCCAGCATTTT.

By frequency in the sample, this clonotype is medium-sized. This rearrangement joins TRBV19 to TRBJ2-7, with a possible D match to TRBD1 (6 bases). The germline CDR1 and CDR2 sequences are LNHDA and SQIVND (reference sequence). V lost 5 bases to trimming and J lost 0 bases, with 11 bases between them. The CDR3 contains 14 residues. CDR3 DNA sequence: TGTGCCAGTAGTCCGCAGGGGAGCTCCTACGAGCAGTACTTC. Protein product: CASSPQGSSYEQYF.

This clonotype was seen a few times. This rearrangement joins TRBV20-1 to TRBJ2-7; 7 bases agree with TRBD2. V shed 4 bases, J shed 3 bases, and the junction held 9 bases outside the gene matches. Germline V gene data show CDR1 as DFQATT and CDR2 as SNEGSKA (reference sequence). The CDR3 length is 14 residues. The CDR3: CSAKLPSGNYEQYF. The CDR3 region has the DNA TGCAGTGCTAAGCTTCCGAGCGGGAACTACGAGCAGTACTTC.

The chain recombines TRBV20-1 with TRBJ2-7; D is unclear. CDR1 is DFQATT, CDR2 SNEGSKA, per germline (reference sequence). V shed 0 bases and J shed 2 bases, with 11 bases lying between them. The CDR3 totals 14 residues. DNA for the CDR3: TGCAGTGCTAGAGACTTCGCGCTGGCCTACGAGCAGTACTTC. It yields the protein CSARDFALAYEQYF.

This chain connects TRBV5-4 to TRBJ2-2; 8 positions match TRBD2. The V segment lost 0 bases and the J segment 7 bases; nucleotides outside the gene matches: 8. The CDR3 is made up of 16 amino acids. CDR1 is SGHNT, CDR2 YYREEE, per germline (reference sequence). Here the CDR3 DNA reads TGTGCCAGCAGCTTGGGCGGGACTAGTAATATCGGGGAGCTGTTTTTT. Translated: CASSLGGTSNIGELFF.

The V and J genes are TRBV2 and TRBJ1-2; D may be TRBD1 (5 bases). The CDR3 loop spans 12 amino acids. CDR1 and CDR2 from the germline V gene are SNHLY and FYNNEI. V was cut by 7 bases and J by 9 bases, with 15 bases left in between. The CDR3 region has the DNA TGTGCCAGCACCCCGGGGACGACGCGCTACACCTTC. It specifies CASTPGTTRYTF. The whole variable domain, filled in from reference TRBV2 and TRBJ1-2, reads EPEVTQTPSHQVTQMGQEVILRCVPISNHLYFYWYRQILGQKVEFLVSFYNNEISEKSEIFDDQFSVERPDGSNFTLKIRSTKLEDSAMYFCASTPGTTRYTFGSGTRLTVV.

This rearrangement joins TRBV20-1 to TRBJ1-2; D call uncertain. Germline V gene sequence: CDR1 DFQATT, CDR2 SNEGSKA (reference sequence). Trimming stripped 2 bases from V and 1 base from J, with 8 bases between. CDR3 length: 13 amino acids. The CDR3 is CSARPSNNYGYTF. CDR3 in DNA: TGCAGTGCTAGACCAAGCAATAACTATGGCTACACCTTC.

This clonotype appeared once. The chain recombines TRBV20-1 with TRBJ2-7; 8 bases map to TRBD1. The CDR3 is 14 residues long. V trimming: 3 bases; J trimming: 3 bases; junction bases outside the gene matches: 7. From germline, CDR1 is DFQATT and CDR2 SNEGSKA (reference sequence). The CDR3 loop reads CSARVMDRDYEQYF. CDR3 sequence (DNA): TGCAGTGCTAGGGTTATGGACAGGGACTACGAGCAGTACTTC.

This clonotype was counted once. The chain carries TRBV19 and TRBJ1-4, with a possible D match to TRBD1 (5 bases). The CDR3 totals 14 residues. Trimming removed 2 bases from V and 5 bases from J, with 9 bases in between. The germline V gene has CDR1 LNHDA and CDR2 SQIVND (reference sequence). CDR3 sequence (DNA): TGTGCCAGTAGTATACAGGGTGCGAATGAAAAACTGTTTTTT. It translates to CASSIQGANEKLFF.

V and J are TRBV3-1 and TRBJ1-4; 8 nucleotides align to TRBD1. The CDR3 totals 16 residues. In germline, CDR1 is LGHDT, CDR2 YNNKEL (reference sequence). With V trimmed by 3 bases and J by 4 bases, 7 bases remained unmatched. The CDR3 sequence is CASSQGTGHFNEKLFF. In nucleotides, the CDR3 is TGTGCCAGCAGCCAGGGGACAGGCCACTTTAATGAAAAACTGTTTTTT.

The V call is TRBV25-1, the J call TRBJ1-2; TRBD1 is a possible D gene (5 bases). V was trimmed by 1 base and J by 7 bases, leaving 16 bases between them. The V gene's germline CDR1 is MGHDK and CDR2 SYGVNS. This CDR3 spans 15 amino acids. This chain's CDR3 is CASSEFSGISSGYTF. The DNA of the CDR3 is TGTGCCAGCAGTGAATTCTCAGGGATCTCCAGTGGCTACACCTTC.

The chain uses TRBV5-1 and TRBJ2-1; 13 positions match TRBD2. The CDR3 extends over 16 amino acids. Germline V CDR1 and CDR2: SGHRS, YFSETQ. Trimming took 0 bases from V and 6 from J; bases not matched to a gene: 3. CDR3 residues: CASSLAGLAGFNEQFF. The CDR3 DNA follows: TGCGCCAGCAGCTTGGCGGGACTAGCGGGATTCAATGAGCAGTTCTTC.

This clonotype occurred many times. V is TRBV29-1 and J is TRBJ2-7; 7 nucleotides line up with TRBD1. Germline CDR1 SQVTM, CDR2 ANQGSEA. After removal of 5 bases from V and 2 bases from J, the junction contained 9 bases not matched to a gene. The CDR3 runs 14 residues. CDR3 sequence reads: CSVWGTGDTYEQYF. CDR3 sequence (DNA): TGCAGCGTTTGGGGCACAGGGGATACCTACGAGCAGTACTTC.

The V gene is TRBV10-3, the J gene TRBJ1-2, with D tentatively TRBD1 (5 bases). The germline V gene has CDR1 ENHRY and CDR2 SYGVKD. The CDR3 is made up of 18 amino acids. Trimming stripped 2 bases from V and 2 bases from J, with 21 bases between. The CDR3 spells CAISEEGIGDPQNYGYTF. The CDR3 DNA sequence: TGTGCCATCAGTGAGGAAGGGATTGGGGACCCCCAAAACTATGGCTACACCTTC.

Comment on this clonotype: A much larger clonotype is one base distant, so this may be a read error. This chain uses TRBV25-1 with TRBJ1-1; the D gene is possibly TRBD1 (6 bases). The CDR3 contains 15 residues. V was shortened by 5 bases and J by 1 base, with 14 bases between the two germline ends. Per the germline V gene, CDR1 is MGHDK and CDR2 is SYGVNS. CDR3 nucleotides: TGTGCCAGCAGTTCCCGACAGGTGGCGAACACTGAAGCTTTCTTT. It yields the protein CASSSRQVANTEAFF.

The V call is TRBV11-3, the J call TRBJ2-3; D is possibly TRBD2 (5 bases). The CDR3 loop spans 12 amino acids. The V end lost 4 bases, the J end lost 7 bases, and 9 bases lay between the germline ends. Per the germline V gene, CDR1 is SGHNT and CDR2 is YENEEA. CDR3 in amino acids: CASSSTGYTQYF. DNA of the CDR3: TGTGCCAGCAGCTCTACGGGATATACGCAGTATTTT.

The V and J genes are TRBV10-3 and TRBJ2-2, with D unclear. The CDR3 has 11 amino acids. V was pared by 11 bases and J by 7 bases, with 11 bases between. From germline, CDR1 is ENHRY and CDR2 SYGVKD. CDR3 protein: CAGSDGGELFF. CDR3 DNA: TGTGCCGGCAGCGACGGCGGGGAGCTGTTTTTT.

V and J are TRBV6-5 and TRBJ2-7; TRBD1 aligns across 8 bases. The CDR3 covers 15 residues. Trimming cost V 2 bases and J 1 base; bases outside gene matches: 4. Germline V gene lookup returns CDR1 MNHEY and CDR2 SVGAGI. CDR3: CASSYGGTGSYEQYF. The CDR3 DNA sequence: TGTGCCAGCAGTTACGGGGGGACAGGTTCCTACGAGCAGTACTTC.

The rearrangement uses TRBV27 and TRBJ2-1; the match to TRBD2 covers 12 bases. The CDR3 contains 16 residues. Germline V lookup: CDR1 MNHEY, CDR2 SMNVEV (reference sequence). V dropped 6 bases and J dropped 8; count of bases not matched to a gene: 11. The DNA for the CDR3 is TGTGCCAGCAGCGGAAAACTAGCGGGAGGAGTTGATGAGCAGTTCTTC. Amino acid sequence: CASSGKLAGGVDEQFF.